Listed below are T cell receptor beta chains from one sample, sequenced in a study of cytomegalovirus exposure and HLA in healthy donors. The data were produced by immunoSEQ multiplex PCR, yet TCRdb's version contains in-frame clones alone and is incomplete. The sample has some 180,000 clones, 65% to 90% seen once; the top ten hold about 2.5%. Sequenced material: PBMCs. The receptors stem from a woman aged 45 to 65 in good health and CMV-seronegative. The CDR3 runs from the conserved cysteine through the conserved F or W. The D gene is left open where the match is weak. Some rows mark clone size as missing; the rest say once, few, many or name a class of expanded clone.

clone_size: NA; d_call: NA; v_call: TRBV19; j_call: TRBJ2-2; cdr3_nt: TGTGCCAGTAGGGGGGCTTTCGGGGACACCGGGGAGCTGTTTTTT; cdr3_aa: CASRGAFGDTGELFF
clone_size: NA; d_call: NA; v_call: TRBV28; j_call: TRBJ1-5; cdr3_nt: TGTGCCAGCACGGGGGGGGCGCGGCCCCAGCATTTT; cdr3_aa: CASTGGARPQHF
clone_size: NA; d_call: NA; v_call: TRBV6-1; j_call: TRBJ1-3; cdr3_nt: TGTGCCAGCGGGGGACACGGACGGATTGGCACCATATATTTT; cdr3_aa: CASGGHGRIGTIYF
clone_size: NA; d_call: NA; v_call: TRBV11-2; j_call: TRBJ1-1; cdr3_nt: TGTGCCAGCAGCATTACCCCCGGCACTGAAGCTTTCTTT; cdr3_aa: CASSITPGTEAFF
clone_size: NA; d_call: NA; v_call: TRBV27; j_call: TRBJ1-1; cdr3_nt: TGTGCCAGCAGTCCGCTGACAGCTAACACTGAAGCTTTCTTT; cdr3_aa: CASSPLTANTEAFF
clone_size: once; d_call: TRBD1; v_call: TRBV7-8; j_call: TRBJ1-4; cdr3_nt: TGTGCCAGCAGCTCCATAGGGTGGACAGGGAAAGAAAAACTGTTTTTT; cdr3_aa: CASSSIGWTGKEKLFF
clone_size: NA; d_call: NA; v_call: TRBV30; j_call: TRBJ1-3; cdr3_nt: TGTGCCTGGAGTTCCACGGGGAACACCATATATTTT; cdr3_aa: CAWSSTGNTIYF
clone_size: NA; d_call: NA; v_call: TRBV2; j_call: TRBJ1-5; cdr3_nt: TGTGCCAGCAGTGACGGCGGGAGGGGCACTCAGCCCCAGCATTTT; cdr3_aa: CASSDGGRGTQPQHF
clone_size: NA; d_call: TRBD1; v_call: TRBV5-6; j_call: TRBJ1-1; cdr3_nt: TGTGCCAGCAGCTTGGCGGAGTTCACAGGGGTGGCTGAAGCTTTCTTT; cdr3_aa: CASSLAEFTGVAEAFF
clone_size: once; d_call: TRBD1; v_call: TRBV13; j_call: TRBJ1-1; cdr3_nt: TGTGCCAGCAGCCACCGGGACAGCGGCGACACTGAAGCTTTCTTT; cdr3_aa: CASSHRDSGDTEAFF
clone_size: once; d_call: NA; v_call: TRBV6-1; j_call: TRBJ1-2; cdr3_nt: TGTGCCAGCACCCTGTCAGGACAGACTAACTATGGCTACACCTTC; cdr3_aa: CASTLSGQTNYGYTF
clone_size: NA; d_call: TRBD2; v_call: TRBV10-3; j_call: TRBJ2-3; cdr3_nt: TGTGCCGCAGCGGGACCGGGCGGAGATACGCAGTATTTT; cdr3_aa: CAAAGPGGDTQYF
clone_size: NA; d_call: TRBD2; v_call: TRBV5-4; j_call: TRBJ2-2; cdr3_nt: TGTGCCAGCAGCTTTCGACTAGCAGTGAACACCGGGGAGCTGTTTTTT; cdr3_aa: CASSFRLAVNTGELFF
clone_size: NA; d_call: NA; v_call: TRBV19; j_call: TRBJ1-2; cdr3_nt: TGTGCCAGTATCCATCGGAGGGCCAGCTATGGCTACACCTTC; cdr3_aa: CASIHRRASYGYTF
clone_size: NA; d_call: TRBD2; v_call: TRBV2; j_call: TRBJ2-3; cdr3_nt: TGTGCCAGCAGTGGTATCGGCCTAGCGGGTACAGATACGCAGTATTTT; cdr3_aa: CASSGIGLAGTDTQYF
clone_size: NA; d_call: TRBD1; v_call: TRBV28; j_call: TRBJ1-4; cdr3_nt: TGTGCCAGTACAGGGGGTCTAACTAATGAAAAACTGTTTTTT; cdr3_aa: CASTGGLTNEKLFF
clone_size: NA; d_call: NA; v_call: TRBV7-6; j_call: TRBJ2-5; cdr3_nt: TGTGCCAGCAGCTCCTCGGGAGAAGGAGAGACCCAGTACTTC; cdr3_aa: CASSSSGEGETQYF
clone_size: NA; d_call: TRBD1; v_call: TRBV18; j_call: TRBJ1-1; cdr3_nt: TGTGCCAGCTCACCTCTAGGGACAGGGAGGACTGAAGCTTTCTTT; cdr3_aa: CASSPLGTGRTEAFF
clone_size: NA; d_call: NA; v_call: TRBV7-9; j_call: TRBJ1-1; cdr3_nt: TGTGCCAGCAGCTTATCCCGGGGGGTGAACACTGAAGCTTTCTTT; cdr3_aa: CASSLSRGVNTEAFF
clone_size: NA; d_call: NA; v_call: TRBV9; j_call: TRBJ2-6; cdr3_nt: TGTGCCAGCAGCACACCAGGGGCTGGGGCCAACGTCCTGACTTTC; cdr3_aa: CASSTPGAGANVLTF
clone_size: NA; d_call: NA; v_call: TRBV28; j_call: TRBJ2-1; cdr3_nt: TGTGCCAGCACCAGGACTAACTCCTACAATGAGCAGTTCTTC; cdr3_aa: CASTRTNSYNEQFF
clone_size: once; d_call: NA; v_call: TRBV11-2; j_call: TRBJ2-3; cdr3_nt: TGTGCCAGCGGCCTTTGGGCTACTTATGCCCCAGATACGCAGTATTTT; cdr3_aa: CASGLWATYAPDTQYF
clone_size: NA; d_call: NA; v_call: TRBV11-1; j_call: TRBJ2-7; cdr3_nt: TGTGCCAGCAGCTTAAGACGGAGTCCCTACGAGCAGTACTTC; cdr3_aa: CASSLRRSPYEQYF
clone_size: NA; d_call: TRBD1; v_call: TRBV7-2; j_call: TRBJ1-1; cdr3_nt: TGTGCCAGCCCCCGGACAGGGGCCTCTGAAGCTTTCTTT; cdr3_aa: CASPRTGASEAFF
clone_size: NA; d_call: NA; v_call: TRBV28; j_call: TRBJ1-6; cdr3_nt: TGTGCCAGCAGTATACCCCTTACCCCGGGTTATTCACCCCTCCACTTT; cdr3_aa: CASSIPLTPGYSPLHF
clone_size: NA; d_call: TRBD1; v_call: TRBV19; j_call: TRBJ2-7; cdr3_nt: TGTGCCAGTAGTATAGAGCGACAGGGACCGCAGTACTTC; cdr3_aa: CASSIERQGPQYF
clone_size: NA; d_call: NA; v_call: TRBV6-5; j_call: TRBJ1-3; cdr3_nt: TGTGCCAGCAGTTACTCGGCAGGGAGGGACACCATATATTTT; cdr3_aa: CASSYSAGRDTIYF